The 15 T cell receptor beta chains in this list originate from one sample, sequenced in a study of cytomegalovirus exposure and HLA in healthy donors. Primers included in the PCR were 60 Vbeta and 13 Jbeta primers. Generated by immunoSEQ multiplex PCR, the TCRdb table keeps only in-frame clones and is missing some. The sample shows more than 100,000 clones, about 9.1% of them seen only once. The sample comprised PBMCs. The receptors come from a woman in her thirties or forties in good health and CMV-seropositive.

The chain carries TRBV6-6 and TRBJ2-3; 9 bases agree with TRBD2. From germline, CDR1 is MNHNY and CDR2 SVGAGI (reference sequence). The V segment lost 2 bases and the J segment 3 bases; nucleotides outside the gene matches: 6. There are 16 residues in the CDR3. For the CDR3, the DNA is TGTGCCAGCAGTTACGAGCGGCGGGGGGGTACAGATACGCAGTATTTT. Translated, it gives CASSYERRGGTDTQYF.

This clone was seen only a few times. The chain has TRBV5-4 and TRBJ2-1; 8 bases align to TRBD1. The CDR3 consists of 13 residues. Germline V gives CDR1 SGHNT, CDR2 YYREEE (reference sequence). V lost 5 bases, J lost 9 bases, and 7 bases stayed unmatched. CDR3 in amino acids: CASRSTGVGEQFF. CDR3 DNA sequence: TGTGCCAGCAGGTCGACAGGGGTAGGTGAGCAGTTCTTC.

A few counts support this clone. This rearrangement joins TRBV19 to TRBJ2-1; tentative D call: TRBD1 (6 bases). The CDR3 contains 15 residues. CDR1 LNHDA and CDR2 SQIVND come from the germline V gene (reference sequence). V was clipped by 3 bases and J by 0 bases, with 9 bases between them. CDR3 in amino acids: CASSIDRRSYNEQFF. CDR3 DNA: TGTGCCAGTAGTATTGACAGGCGCTCCTACAATGAGCAGTTCTTC. The full variable domain, its missing parts supplied by reference TRBV19 and TRBJ2-1, is DGGITQSPKYLFRKEGQNVTLSCEQNLNHDAMYWYRQDPGQGLRLIYYSQIVNDFQKGDIAEGYSVSREKKESFPLTVTSAQKNPTAFYLCASSIDRRSYNEQFFGPGTRLTVL.

This clone appeared a few times. This chain links TRBV9 with TRBJ2-7; maybe TRBD1 (5 bases). Per the germline V gene, CDR1 is SGDLS and CDR2 is YYNGEE. The ends were cut back, 4 bases at V and 4 bases at J, with 15 bases in the middle. CDR3 size: 14 residues. This CDR3 is CASSPLSGAYEQYF. The CDR3 coding sequence is TGTGCCAGCAGCCCCCTAAGTGGGGCGTACGAGCAGTACTTC.

This clone was seen only a few times. The chain links TRBV5-4 to TRBJ2-5, with D tentatively TRBD2 (6 bases). The CDR3 is 15 residues long. CDR1 and CDR2 from the germline V gene are SGHNT and YYREEE (reference sequence). V lost 4 bases, J lost 5 bases, and 18 bases lay in between. The CDR3 region is CASSPDLGGWETQYF. The DNA for the CDR3 is TGTGCCAGCAGCCCGGACTTGGGGGGTTGGGAGACCCAGTACTTC.

This clone was counted between two and nine times. V gene TRBV9 combines with J gene TRBJ1-1, with D perhaps matching TRBD1 (6 bases). The CDR3 covers 15 residues. Germline CDR1 SGDLS, CDR2 YYNGEE. Trimming removed 0 bases at V and 1 base at J, with 10 bases between. Here the CDR3 reads CASSVAGHGNTEAFF. The CDR3 region has the DNA TGTGCCAGCAGCGTAGCGGGACATGGGAACACTGAAGCTTTCTTT.

This chain connects TRBV7-8 to TRBJ2-5, with D maybe TRBD2 (6 bases). The end of the DNA is better explained by TRBJ2-7, so the J call may be wrong. This CDR3 is built from 15 residues. Germline lookup yields CDR1 SGHVS and CDR2 FQNEAQ. The CDR3 sequence: CASSSLPGVPYEQYF. As DNA, the CDR3 is TGTGCCAGCAGTTCCCTGCCGGGGGTACCCTACGAGCAGTACTTC.

V and J are TRBV9 and TRBJ1-2, with D maybe TRBD1 (5 bases). Germline V lookup: CDR1 SGDLS, CDR2 YYNGEE. V gave up 5 bases and J gave up 8 bases, with 13 bases separating them. The CDR3 consists of 12 residues. CDR3 amino acids: CASRPGLGGYTF. Written as DNA, the CDR3 is TGTGCCAGCAGACCGGGACTGGGGGGCTACACCTTC.

The chain joins TRBV6-1 to TRBJ2-7; possible D gene TRBD2, 7 bases. Trimming removed 3 bases at V and 2 bases at J, with 11 bases between. Looked up from germline, CDR1 is MNHNS and CDR2 is SASEGT. CDR3 size: 14 residues. The CDR3 DNA reads as TGTGCCAGCAGTGAGGCGGGGGCAGCCTACGAGCAGTACTTC. Its protein is CASSEAGAAYEQYF.

This clone was picked up a small number of times. The chain employs TRBV7-6 and TRBJ2-3; 12 nucleotides match TRBD2. This CDR3 spans 16 amino acids. J lost 0 bases, V lost 5 bases, and 3 bases had no gene match. Germline values: CDR1 SGHVS, CDR2 FNYEAQ. The CDR3 reads CASSHLAGGSTDTQYF. The CDR3 DNA sequence: TGTGCCAGCAGCCACCTAGCGGGGGGGAGCACAGATACGCAGTATTTT.

In its sample, this clone was seen a few times. The chain is built from TRBV5-1 and TRBJ1-5; D unresolved. Germline assignment: CDR1 SGHRS and CDR2 YFSETQ. CDR3 length: 14 amino acids. Trimming pared 3 bases from V and 9 bases from J, leaving 16 bases between. DNA of the CDR3: TGCGCCAGCAGCTCGGACGGGAGTGTTGGGCCCCAGCATTTT. The encoded protein is CASSSDGSVGPQHF.

About this clone: Mismatch with germline at one junction end may stem from a read error. The V and J genes are TRBV2 and TRBJ2-1; tentatively, D is TRBD2 (6 bases). The CDR3 spans 15 residues. Germline CDR1 and CDR2: SNHLY and FYNNEI. The CDR3 reads CASSSTRVAYNGQFF. The CDR3 DNA reads as TGTGCCAGCAGTTCGACTAGAGTAGCCTACAATGGGCAGTTCTTC.

Here the CDR3 DNA reads TGTGCCAGCAGTGACCAGACAGGGCCGAACACTGAAGCTTTCTTT. Its protein product is CASSDQTGPNTEAFF. V gene TRBV6-4 combines with J gene TRBJ1-1, with TRBD1 identical over 7 bases. This CDR3 has 15 residues. With V trimmed by 2 bases and J by 1 base, 4 bases remained unmatched. CDR1 is MRHNA and CDR2 is SNTAGT in the germline V gene.

There are a few counts of this clone. This chain uses TRBV5-4 with TRBJ1-2, with D perhaps matching TRBD1 (5 bases). Germline CDR1 and CDR2: SGHNT and YYREEE (reference sequence). The CDR3 spans 15 residues. V was pared by 4 bases and J by 5 bases, with 18 bases between. The CDR3 is CASSPTQTPGYGYTF. The CDR3 nucleotides are TGTGCCAGCAGCCCGACACAAACCCCAGGGTATGGCTACACCTTC.

The J gene is TRBJ1-2, the V gene TRBV1. TRBV1 is a listed pseudogene. This CDR3 comprises 17 residues. CDR3 nucleotides: TGCACCAGCCCGTGGGGGAACTCCGGGGGGGCCGGTTATGGCTACACCTTC. Translating gives CTSPWGNSGGAGYGYTF.